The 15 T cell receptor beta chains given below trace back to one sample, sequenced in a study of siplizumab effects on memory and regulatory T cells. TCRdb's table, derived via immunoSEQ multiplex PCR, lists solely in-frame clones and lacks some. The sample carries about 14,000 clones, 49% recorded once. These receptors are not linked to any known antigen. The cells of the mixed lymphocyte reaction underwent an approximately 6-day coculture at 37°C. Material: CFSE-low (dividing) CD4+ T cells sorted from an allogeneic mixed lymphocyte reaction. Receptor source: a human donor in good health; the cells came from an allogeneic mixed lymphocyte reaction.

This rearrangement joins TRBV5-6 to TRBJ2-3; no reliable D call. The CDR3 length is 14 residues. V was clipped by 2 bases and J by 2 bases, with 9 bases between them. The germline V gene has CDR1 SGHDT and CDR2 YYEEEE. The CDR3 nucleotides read TGTGCCAGCAGCTTACCGGTAACCACAGATACGCAGTATTTT. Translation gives CASSLPVTTDTQYF.

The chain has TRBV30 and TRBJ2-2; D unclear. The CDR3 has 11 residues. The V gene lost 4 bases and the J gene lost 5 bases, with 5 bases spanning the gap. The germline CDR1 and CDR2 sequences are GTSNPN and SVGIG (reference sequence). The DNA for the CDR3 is TGTGCCTGGACCATGACCGGGGAGCTGTTTTTT. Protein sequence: CAWTMTGELFF. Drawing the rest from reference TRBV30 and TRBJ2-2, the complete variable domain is SQTIHQWPATLVQPVGSPLSLECTVEGTSNPNLYWYRQAAGRGLQLLFYSVGIGQISSEVPQNLSASRPQDRQFILSSKKLLLSDSGFYLCAWTMTGELFFGEGSRLTVL.

The CDR3 nucleotides read TGCGCCAGCAGTGAGTGGGGGACACCAGGTCTGGGCAATCAGCCCCAGCATTTT. Translating gives CASSEWGTPGLGNQPQHF. V gene TRBV10-1 combines with J gene TRBJ1-5; maybe TRBD1 (6 bases). CDR3 length: 18 amino acids. V lost 1 base to trimming and J lost 2 bases, with 18 bases between them. CDR1 is WNHNN, CDR2 SYGVQD, per germline (reference sequence).

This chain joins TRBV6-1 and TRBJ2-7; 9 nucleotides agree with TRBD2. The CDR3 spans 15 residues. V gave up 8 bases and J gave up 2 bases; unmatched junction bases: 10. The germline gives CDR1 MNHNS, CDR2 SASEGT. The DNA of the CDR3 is TGTGCCAGCCGACGAGAGGGCGGGGGGGCCTACGAGCAGTACTTC. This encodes CASRREGGGAYEQYF.

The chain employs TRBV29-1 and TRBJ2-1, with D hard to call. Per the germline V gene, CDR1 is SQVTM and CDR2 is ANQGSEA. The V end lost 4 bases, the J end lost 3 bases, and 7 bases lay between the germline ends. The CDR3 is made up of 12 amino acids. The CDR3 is CSVAESYNEQFF. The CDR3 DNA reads TGCAGCGTTGCTGAAAGCTACAATGAGCAGTTCTTC.

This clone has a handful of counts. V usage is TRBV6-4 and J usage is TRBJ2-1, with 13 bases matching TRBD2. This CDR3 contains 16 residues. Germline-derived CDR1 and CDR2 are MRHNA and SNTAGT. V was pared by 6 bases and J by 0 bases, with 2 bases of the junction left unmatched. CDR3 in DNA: TGTGCCAGCAGCCGACTAGCGGGAGGCTCCTACAATGAGCAGTTCTTC. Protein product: CASSRLAGGSYNEQFF.

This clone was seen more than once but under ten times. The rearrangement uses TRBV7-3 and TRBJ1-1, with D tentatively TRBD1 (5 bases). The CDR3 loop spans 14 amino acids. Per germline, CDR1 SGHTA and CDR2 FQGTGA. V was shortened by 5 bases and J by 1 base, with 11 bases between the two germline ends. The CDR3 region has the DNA TGTGCCAGCAGCGCAGGGCGGGGGAACACTGAAGCTTTCTTT. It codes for CASSAGRGNTEAFF.

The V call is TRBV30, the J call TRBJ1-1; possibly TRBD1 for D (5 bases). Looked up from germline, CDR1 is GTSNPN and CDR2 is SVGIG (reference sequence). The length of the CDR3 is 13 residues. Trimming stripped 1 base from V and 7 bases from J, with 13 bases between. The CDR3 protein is CAWSAARAGEAFF. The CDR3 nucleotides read TGTGCCTGGAGTGCTGCCAGGGCAGGTGAAGCTTTCTTT.

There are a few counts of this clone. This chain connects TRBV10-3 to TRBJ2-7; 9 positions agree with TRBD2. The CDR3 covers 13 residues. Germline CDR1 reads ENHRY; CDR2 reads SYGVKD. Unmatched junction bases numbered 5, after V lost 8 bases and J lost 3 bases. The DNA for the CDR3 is TGTGCCATCGACAGCGGGGGGCTCTACGAGCAGTACTTC. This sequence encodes CAIDSGGLYEQYF.

This chain's CDR3 is CATSRREIPNYGYTF. The CDR3 nucleotides read TGTGCCACCAGCAGGCGGGAGATTCCCAACTATGGCTACACCTTC. The chain links TRBV15 to TRBJ1-2, with no clear D. Germline V gene lookup returns CDR1 LNHNV and CDR2 YYDKDF (reference sequence). The ends were cut back, 3 bases at V and 2 bases at J, with 13 bases in the middle. The CDR3 covers 15 residues.

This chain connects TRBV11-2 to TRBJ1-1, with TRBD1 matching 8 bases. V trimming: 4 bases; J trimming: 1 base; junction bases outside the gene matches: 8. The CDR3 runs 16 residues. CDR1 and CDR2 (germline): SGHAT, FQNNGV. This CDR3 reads CASSSWGGTGNTEAFF. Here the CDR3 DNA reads TGTGCCAGCAGCTCCTGGGGGGGGACAGGGAACACTGAAGCTTTCTTT.

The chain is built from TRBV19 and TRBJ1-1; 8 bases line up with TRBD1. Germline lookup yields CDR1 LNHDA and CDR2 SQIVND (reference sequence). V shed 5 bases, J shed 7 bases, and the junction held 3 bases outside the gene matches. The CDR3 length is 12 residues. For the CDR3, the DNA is TGTGCCAGTAGTCGCGGGACAGGTGAAGCTTTCTTT. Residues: CASSRGTGEAFF.

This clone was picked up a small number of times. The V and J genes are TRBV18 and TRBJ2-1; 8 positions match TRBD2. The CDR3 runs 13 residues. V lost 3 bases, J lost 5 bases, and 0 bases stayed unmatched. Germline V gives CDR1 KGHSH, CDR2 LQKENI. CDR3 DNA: TGTGCCAGCTCACCGGGACTAGACAATGAGCAGTTCTTC. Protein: CASSPGLDNEQFF.

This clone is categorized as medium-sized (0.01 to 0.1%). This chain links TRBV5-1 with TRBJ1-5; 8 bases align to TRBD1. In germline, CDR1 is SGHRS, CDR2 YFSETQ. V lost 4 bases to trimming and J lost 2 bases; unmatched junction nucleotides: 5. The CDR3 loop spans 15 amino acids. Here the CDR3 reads CASSPTGAGNQPQHF. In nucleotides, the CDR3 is TGCGCCAGCAGCCCGACAGGGGCGGGCAATCAGCCCCAGCATTTT.

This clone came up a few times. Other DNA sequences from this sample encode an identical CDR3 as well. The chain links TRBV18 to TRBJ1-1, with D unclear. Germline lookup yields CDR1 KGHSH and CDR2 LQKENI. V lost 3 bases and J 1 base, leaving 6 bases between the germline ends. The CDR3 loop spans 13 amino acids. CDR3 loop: CASSPQRNTEAFF. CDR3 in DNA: TGTGCCAGCTCACCCCAGAGGAACACTGAAGCTTTCTTT.